The 29 T cell receptor beta chains below all came from one sample that was sequenced in a study of breast tumors, draining lymph nodes, adjacent tissues. Axillary draining lymph nodes of breast cancer patients supplied the node samples. TCRdb ran MiXCR on the multiplex PCR reads and lists one entry per CDR3 protein. There are about 170,000 distinct CDR3 sequences in the sample; 30% to 40% occur only once, and 3% to 4% lies in the top ten. Sequences were obtained from axillary lymph node tissue. These receptor sequences come from a female donor with breast cancer. Some clones in this sample may be carry-over from other donors' samples.

This clonotype has more than one count but fewer than ten. V gene TRBV27 combines with J gene TRBJ2-7, with a possible D match to TRBD1 (6 bases). The CDR3 consists of 13 residues. CDR1 and CDR2 (germline): MNHEY, SMNVEV (reference sequence). V shed 4 bases and J shed 2 bases, with 9 bases lying between them. CDR3 region: CASSWGPTYEQYF. The CDR3 DNA follows: TGTGCCAGCAGTTGGGGGCCCACCTACGAGCAGTACTTC.

This clonotype has just a few counts. A much larger clone differs by one base, so this may be a read error. The gene calls are TRBV27 and TRBJ2-7; D unclear. This CDR3 is built from 13 residues. Trimming shortened V by 3 bases and J by 2 bases, and 8 bases separated the two germline ends. Germline V lookup: CDR1 MNHEY, CDR2 SMNVEV (reference sequence). This chain's CDR3 is CASSFLGPYEQYF. As DNA, the CDR3 is TGTGCCAGCAGTTTCTTGGGTCCCTACGAGCAGTACTTC.

In this sample, this clonotype turned up many times. The chain uses TRBV27 and TRBJ2-7; D remains ambiguous. V was shortened by 0 bases and J by 3 bases, with 12 bases between the two germline ends. The CDR3 consists of 15 residues. The germline V gene has CDR1 MNHEY and CDR2 SMNVEV (reference sequence). The CDR3 loop reads CASSLSPGQNYEQYF. CDR3 nucleotide sequence: TGTGCCAGCAGTTTATCGCCTGGGCAAAACTACGAGCAGTACTTC.

This chain connects TRBV7-3 to TRBJ2-3; 7 positions match TRBD1. From germline, CDR1 is SGHTA and CDR2 FQGTGA. V was pared by 5 bases and J by 1 base, with 3 bases of the junction left unmatched. The CDR3 contains 14 residues. CDR3: CASSGTGGTDTQYF. DNA of the CDR3: TGTGCCAGCAGCGGAACAGGGGGCACAGATACGCAGTATTTT.

This clonotype came up many times. A much larger clone differs from this one at a single base, so this may be a read error. The rearrangement uses TRBV5-7 and TRBJ1-6; possibly TRBD1 for D (5 bases). TRBV5-7 is filed as an ORF, its function uncertain. Between the trimmed V and J ends, which lost 2 bases and 7 bases, there was a span of 10 bases. There are 14 residues in the CDR3. In DNA form, the CDR3 reads TGTGCCAGCAGCTTCCGCGGGGCGAATTCACCCCTCCACTTT. Protein product: CASSFRGANSPLHF.

A single count supports this clonotype. The chain recombines TRBV7-9 with TRBJ2-7; TRBD1 is a possible D gene (6 bases). This CDR3 has 14 amino acids. Trimming left V 4 bases short and J 2 bases short, with 12 bases between. Germline-derived CDR1 and CDR2 are SEHNR and FQNEAQ (reference sequence). The CDR3 DNA is TGTGCCAGCAGCTCACAAGGGACAACCTACGAGCAGTACTTC. Its translation: CASSSQGTTYEQYF.

V is TRBV15 and J is TRBJ2-1, with D perhaps TRBD2 (5 bases). The germline V gene has CDR1 LNHNV and CDR2 YYDKDF (reference sequence). The V end lost 1 base, the J end lost 8 bases, and 9 bases lay between the germline ends. CDR3 length equals 13 residues. In DNA, the CDR3 is TGTGCCACCAGCAGAGGAGGGAGCCATGAGCAGTTCTTC. This gives the protein CATSRGGSHEQFF.

This clonotype was counted many times. This rearrangement joins TRBV18 to TRBJ1-2, with 8 bases aligning to TRBD1. Germline assignment: CDR1 KGHSH and CDR2 LQKENI. V shed 6 bases, J shed 3 bases, and the junction held 18 bases outside the gene matches. The CDR3 has 18 residues. CDR3 sequence: CASSPSTLSTGVDYGYTF. The DNA for the CDR3 is TGTGCCAGCTCCCCATCCACCTTATCGACAGGGGTCGACTATGGCTACACCTTC.

There are many counts of this clonotype. The chain is built from TRBV4-2 and TRBJ2-7, with a possible D match to TRBD2 (7 bases). CDR1 and CDR2 from the germline V gene are LGHNA and YNFKEQ. This CDR3 comprises 16 residues. Trimming removed 0 bases at V and 3 bases at J, with 15 bases between. CDR3 in DNA: TGTGCCAGCAGCCAAGAGAGTGAGGGGGGGTACTACGAGCAGTACTTC. Amino acid sequence: CASSQESEGGYYEQYF.

V is TRBV14 and J is TRBJ2-3; 10 bases are shared with TRBD2. There are 17 residues in the CDR3. In germline, CDR1 is SGHDN, CDR2 FVKESK. The J segment lost 6 bases and the V segment lost 0 bases, leaving 9 bases of the junction unmatched. The CDR3 loop is CASSQDVLAGSGDTQYF. CDR3 nucleotide sequence: TGTGCCAGCAGCCAAGACGTACTAGCGGGGTCCGGGGATACGCAGTATTTT.

The J gene is TRBJ2-6, the V gene TRBV18, with D possibly TRBD2 on 6 matching bases. This CDR3 has 17 amino acids. Between the trimmed V and J ends, which lost 4 bases and 0 bases, there was a span of 13 bases. The germline V gene has CDR1 KGHSH and CDR2 LQKENI. The CDR3 nucleotides are TGTGCCAGCTCACATGGGGACTCAAGCTCTGGGGCCAACGTCCTGACTTTC. Amino acids: CASSHGDSSSGANVLTF.

This clonotype was detected a few times. The J gene is TRBJ2-4, the V gene TRBV20-1; TRBD1 matches at 7 bases. Germline trimming cut 0 bases from V and 6 bases from J; bases unmatched to any gene: 5. CDR3 size: 14 residues. Germline V gene sequence: CDR1 DFQATT, CDR2 SNEGSKA (reference sequence). CDR3 residues: CSARDDRAINIQYF. The CDR3 DNA is TGCAGTGCTAGAGATGACAGGGCTATAAACATTCAGTACTTC.

This clonotype was detected ten times or more. CDR3 sequence: CATSNPRTAQRNTEAFF. As DNA, the CDR3 is TGTGCCACCAGCAACCCTCGGACGGCCCAACGAAACACTGAAGCTTTCTTT. The V gene is TRBV15, the J gene TRBJ1-1, with unresolved D. There are 17 residues in the CDR3. CDR1 and CDR2 (germline): LNHNV, YYDKDF (reference sequence). The ends were cut back, 4 bases at V and 2 bases at J, with 20 bases in the middle.

The chain carries TRBV7-8 and TRBJ2-6; D unresolved. The germline gives CDR1 SGHVS, CDR2 FQNEAQ. Trimming left V 8 bases short and J 2 bases short, with 19 bases between. The CDR3 runs to 17 residues. The CDR3 region is CASSLSILPTGANVLTF. The CDR3 DNA reads TGTGCCAGCTCCCTATCGATACTTCCGACTGGGGCCAACGTCCTGACTTTC. Supplemented by reference TRBV7-8 and TRBJ2-6, the full variable domain reads GAGVSQSPRYKVAKRGQDVALRCDPISGHVSLFWYQQALGQGPEFLTYFQNEAQLDKSGLPSDRFFAERPEGSVSTLKIQRTQQEDSAVYLCASSLSILPTGANVLTFGAGSRLTVL.

This clonotype was detected ten times or more. This chain links TRBV27 with TRBJ1-5, with D tentatively TRBD1 (5 bases). Germline-derived CDR1 and CDR2 are MNHEY and SMNVEV (reference sequence). Trimming removed 4 bases from V and 4 bases from J, with 14 bases in between. The CDR3 runs to 15 residues. The chain's CDR3 is CASSSTWGVNQPQHF. Written as DNA, the CDR3 is TGTGCCAGCAGTTCAACTTGGGGGGTAAATCAGCCCCAGCATTTT.

This clonotype was observed at least ten times. This chain uses TRBV5-5 with TRBJ1-5; unclear D gene. Trimming stripped 0 bases from V and 0 bases from J, with 10 bases between. This CDR3 has 16 amino acids. Germline-derived CDR1 and CDR2 are SGHKS and YYEKEE (reference sequence). The CDR3 region is CASSLDGRLSNQPQHF. Written as DNA, the CDR3 is TGTGCCAGCAGCTTGGACGGGCGGCTTAGCAATCAGCCCCAGCATTTT.

This clonotype occurred many times. The chain links TRBV10-3 to TRBJ1-3; D gene unclear. Germline V gene sequence: CDR1 ENHRY, CDR2 SYGVKD. This CDR3 contains 16 residues. V was clipped by 3 bases and J by 1 base, with 13 bases between them. The CDR3 DNA is TGTGCCATCAGTGATTACCAACTAGGTTCTGGAAACACCATATATTTT. It specifies CAISDYQLGSGNTIYF.

This clonotype was seen only once. A read error is possible here, since a much larger clone lies one base away. The chain recombines TRBV6-6 with TRBJ2-1; TRBD1 aligns across 7 bases. CDR3 length equals 16 residues. Germline CDR1 is MNHNY and CDR2 is SVGAGI (reference sequence). The V gene end was trimmed by 7 bases and the J gene end by 6 bases; junction bases not matched to a gene: 15. The CDR3 sequence is CASKPYVQGFSNEQFF. The CDR3 DNA reads TGTGCCAGCAAGCCTTACGTACAGGGGTTCAGCAATGAGCAGTTCTTC.

In this sample, this clonotype turned up many times. The genes are TRBV11-2 and TRBJ1-3; TRBD1 aligns across 8 bases. The CDR3 consists of 13 residues. J was trimmed by 9 bases and V by 5 bases; bases with no gene match: 6. Germline lookup yields CDR1 SGHAT and CDR2 FQNNGV. In DNA, the CDR3 is TGTGCCAGCAGCAAGACAGGGGAGGTCACCATATATTTT. It is translated as CASSKTGEVTIYF.

The rearrangement joins TRBV24-1 to TRBJ2-3; 11 bases are shared with TRBD2. This CDR3 contains 19 residues. CDR1 is KGHDR and CDR2 is SFDVKD in the germline V gene. Losses at the gene ends were 5 bases for V and 0 bases for J; bases not matched to a gene: 12. The CDR3 is CATSGGLAGGGTSTDTQYF. The DNA for the CDR3 is TGTGCCACCAGTGGAGGACTAGCGGGTGGGGGGACTAGCACAGATACGCAGTATTTT.

This chain links TRBV20-1 with TRBJ2-3; TRBD2 is a possible D gene (6 bases). Germline CDR1 DFQATT, CDR2 SNEGSKA (reference sequence). Trimming took off 2 bases at V and 6 bases at J, with 12 bases between the two ends. The CDR3 consists of 13 residues. The CDR3 is CSARIVSGDTQYF. The CDR3 region has the DNA TGCAGTGCTAGAATCGTGAGCGGGGATACGCAGTATTTT.

This rearrangement joins TRBV5-6 to TRBJ1-6; D is unresolved. The CDR3 extends over 12 amino acids. Germline lookup yields CDR1 SGHDT and CDR2 YYEEEE. Trimming removed 2 bases at V and 14 bases at J, with 11 bases between. The CDR3 DNA follows: TGTGCCAGCAGCTTCCAATTAGGGTCCCTCCACTTT. Amino acid sequence: CASSFQLGSLHF.

With regard to this clonotype: The junction differs from germline at one of its ends, possibly a read error. The CDR3 region is CASSPGWGLGEKPFF. The DNA for the CDR3 is TGTGCCAGCAGCCCCGGATGGGGGTTGGGAGAAAAACCGTTTTTT. The chain carries TRBV3-1 and TRBJ1-4, with D possibly matching TRBD1 (5 bases). Germline loops: CDR1 LGHDT, CDR2 YNNKEL (reference sequence). The length of the CDR3 is 15 residues.

Many counts were recorded for this clonotype. The chain is built from TRBV5-1 and TRBJ2-7; a possible D gene is TRBD1 (5 bases). The CDR3 is 13 amino acids. Germline CDR1 reads SGHRS; CDR2 reads YFSETQ. V shed 4 bases and J shed 1 base, with 9 bases lying between them. CDR3 in amino acids: CASSEDISYEQYF. In nucleotides, the CDR3 is TGCGCCAGCAGCGAGGACATTTCCTACGAGCAGTACTTC. Based on the CDR3 plus reference TRBV5-1 and TRBJ2-7, the full variable domain is KAGVTQTPRYLIKTRGQQVTLSCSPISGHRSVSWYQQTPGQGLQFLFEYFSETQRNKGNFPGRFSGRQFSNSRSEMNVSTLELGDSALYLCASSEDISYEQYFGPGTRLTVT.

This clonotype was found a few times. This may come from a read error, since a much larger clone is one base off. This chain links TRBV5-4 with TRBJ2-7; D gene uncertain. CDR1 and CDR2 from the germline V gene are SGHNT and YYREEE (reference sequence). Trimming pared 0 bases from V and 6 bases from J, leaving 7 bases between. This CDR3 comprises 12 residues. The CDR3 loop reads CASSLGDSEQYF. The CDR3 nucleotides read TGTGCCAGCAGCTTGGGTGACTCCGAGCAGTACTTC.

This clonotype was recorded at least ten times. The J gene is TRBJ2-3, the V gene TRBV6-4, with D unclear. CDR3 size: 13 residues. Germline loops: CDR1 MRHNA, CDR2 SNTAGT. The V and J ends lost 4 bases and 6 bases respectively, with 11 bases between them. The CDR3 is CASSVTPLDTQYF. DNA for the CDR3: TGTGCCAGCAGTGTGACTCCGTTGGATACGCAGTATTTT.

This clonotype was seen many times. The chain carries TRBV7-8 and TRBJ2-7; 14 bases line up with TRBD2. Trimming cost V 5 bases and J 3 bases; bases outside gene matches: 6. In germline, CDR1 is SGHVS, CDR2 FQNEAQ. This CDR3 is built from 16 residues. CDR3 coding DNA: TGTGCCAGCAGCACACCGGGACTAGCGGGAGTCTACGAGCAGTACTTC. This codes for CASSTPGLAGVYEQYF.

This rearrangement joins TRBV7-9 to TRBJ1-6; possibly TRBD1 for D (6 bases). V was pared by 5 bases and J by 10 bases, with 24 bases between. Germline values: CDR1 SEHNR, CDR2 FQNEAQ (reference sequence). CDR3 size: 17 residues. The CDR3 reads CASSPQDLLGARSPLHF. CDR3 in DNA: TGTGCCAGCAGCCCGCAAGACTTGTTGGGGGCGAGGTCACCCCTCCACTTT.

This clonotype was recorded many times. A read error may be the cause here, since a much bigger clone is one base away. V and J are TRBV9 and TRBJ2-5; perhaps TRBD1 as D (6 bases). Germline CDR1 reads SGDLS; CDR2 reads YYNGEE. The CDR3 is 14 amino acids. Here the CDR3 DNA reads TGTGCCAGCAGCCGGGACATAGCGTTAGAGACCCAGTCCTTC. The encoded protein is CASSRDIALETQSF.